A single TCR beta chain is shown here with its context. Its specificity is not known. This record belongs to a study of T cells in tuberculosis. Background on the study: IGRA-negative adolescents, IGRA-positive adolescents with latent tuberculosis and adults with active tuberculosis formed this South African cohort.

The CDR3 totals 16 residues. CDR1 is SGDLS, CDR2 YYNGEE, per germline. Trimming cost V 1 base and J 5 bases, with 18 bases left between them. Study-wide results and limits: Active tuberculosis TCR-alpha repertoires lay closer to GMM-specific TCRs than IGRA-negative controls, suggesting clonal expansion. Using the GMM-specific repertoire gave 87% accuracy versus roughly 68% with motifs.

Only in-frame clones appear in the TCRdb table, and some are missing; sequencing was by immunoSEQ multiplex PCR. Here the sample spans about 45,000 clones, roughly 94% being singletons. The chain links TRBV9 to TRBJ1-2; D is unclear. This receptor was taken from a donor aged 10 to 29 with latent tuberculosis or without tuberculosis infection. Some clones in this sample may be carry-over from other donors' samples. The sequenced sample consisted of PBMCs. The CDR3 nucleotides read TGTGCCAGCAGCGTACAGGTCAGCGGGCGCCCTTATGGCTACACCTTC. Amino acids: CASSVQVSGRPYGYTF. The full variable domain, completed using reference TRBV9 and TRBJ1-2, is DSGVTQTPKHLITATGQRVTLRCSPRSGDLSVYWYQQSLDQGLQFLIQYYNGEERAKGNILERFSAQQFPDLHSELNLSSLELGDSALYFCASSVQVSGRPYGYTFGSGTRLTVV.